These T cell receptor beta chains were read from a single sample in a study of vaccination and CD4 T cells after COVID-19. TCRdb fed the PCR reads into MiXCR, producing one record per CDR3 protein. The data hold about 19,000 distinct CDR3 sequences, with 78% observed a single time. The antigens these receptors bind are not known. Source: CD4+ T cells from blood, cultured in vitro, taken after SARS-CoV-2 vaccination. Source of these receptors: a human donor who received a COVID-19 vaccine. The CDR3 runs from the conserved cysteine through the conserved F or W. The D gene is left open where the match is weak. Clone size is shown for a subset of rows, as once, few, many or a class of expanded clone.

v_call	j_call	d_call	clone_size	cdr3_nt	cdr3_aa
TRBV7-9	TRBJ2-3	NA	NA	TGTGCCAGCAGCTTACTCGGGGATAGCACAGATACGCAGTATTTT	CASSLLGDSTDTQYF
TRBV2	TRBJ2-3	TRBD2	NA	TGTGCCAGCAGTGATGGCGGGGGGGGAGTGACAGATACGCAGTATTTT	CASSDGGGGVTDTQYF
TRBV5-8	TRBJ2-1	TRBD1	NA	TGTGCCAGCAGCTTGGACAGGGGGATGGATGAGCAGTTCTTC	CASSLDRGMDEQFF
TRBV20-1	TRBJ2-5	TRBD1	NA	TGCAGTGCTAGACCGGGACAGGGGGAAGAGACCCAGTACTTC	CSARPGQGEETQYF
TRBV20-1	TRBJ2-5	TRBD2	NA	TGCAGTGCTGCCCTTCTAGCGGGGGGGCGGGAGGAGACCCAGTACTTC	CSAALLAGGREETQYF
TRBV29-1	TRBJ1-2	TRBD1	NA	TGCAGCGTTGGCAGACAGGGGGACTTTGGCTACACCTTC	CSVGRQGDFGYTF
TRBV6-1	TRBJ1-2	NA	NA	TGTGCCAGTAAACAGGGTAATGGCTACACCTTC	CASKQGNGYTF
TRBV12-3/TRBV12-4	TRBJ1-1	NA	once	TGTGCCAGCAGTTCAGCCTCCGATCACAGGATTATGAACACTGAAGCTTTCTTT	CASSSASDHRIMNTEAFF
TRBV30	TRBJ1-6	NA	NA	TGTGCCTGGACTGCGGAGAGGGATTCACCCCTCCACTTT	CAWTAERDSPLHF
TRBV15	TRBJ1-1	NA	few	TGTGCCACCAGCATTAGACTAGGGGACACTGAAGCTTTCTTT	CATSIRLGDTEAFF